The rows below give T cell receptor beta chains drawn from one sample of a study of CD8 T cells in Susac syndrome. TCRdb itself ran the immunoSEQ multiplex PCR reads through MiXCR, one entry per CDR3 protein. The profile shows 200,000 to 300,000 distinct CDR3 sequences, roughly 95% of them singletons. Material for sequencing was CD4+ T cells from PBMCs. The source of these receptors is a human donor with Susac syndrome. Each CDR3 is given with its conserved first and last residue. Size is stated for part of the rows, as once, few or many counts, or as a class when the clone is expanded.

>TRBV20-1|.
CSAQRSSREQFF
>TRBV6-1|.
CASSFDMDYGYTF
>TRBV9|.
CASSAQSNNEQFF
>TRBV6-5|.
CASSYQYPGNTIYF
>TRBV30|.
CAGRITEAFF
>TRBV20-1|.
CSARDLVNTEAFF
>TRBV14|.
CASSLLPGQGNNEQFF
>TRBV6-6|.
CASSPSGVGNEQFF
>TRBV20-1|.
CTIGTSVTDTQYF
>TRBV5-6|.
CASSFTTRTGRQFF
>TRBV18|.
CASSPRDIGYEQYF
>TRBV12-3/TRBV12-4|.
CASSFHQETQYF
>TRBV30|.
CAWNGRLRTSGYTF
>TRBV5-1|.
CASSSPSGSADTQYF
>TRBV30|.
CAWSRPGVDTGELFF
>TRBV7-3|.
CASSSPGGNTEAFF
>TRBV29-1|.
CSVDPGYNEQFF
>TRBV7-9|.
CASSTGLSNQPQHF
>TRBV20-1|once
CSASQRPPYGDTQYF
>TRBV10-1|.
CASSERGELFF
>TRBV12-3/TRBV12-4|.
CASTLLAGVLF
>TRBV15|.
CATSENVRETQYF
>TRBV27|.
CASSLTTRWTEAFF
>TRBV7-2|.
CASSARGTSVLDTQYF
>TRBV29-1|.
CSVDKDRTNTEAFF
>TRBV5-1|few
CASSLGRSTDTQYF
>TRBV29-1|.
CSALPQGNYYNEQFF
>TRBV18|.
CANSPYEGTNTEAFF
>TRBV30|.
CAWRLTSGSQETQYF
>TRBV3-1|once
CASSLFSGGGGYNEQFF
>TRBV29-1|.
CSVGQQSYEQYF